The 30 T cell receptor beta chains below were found in one sample sequenced in a study of blood T cells in healthy people across ages. Primed by a sample-barcoded 5' primer and a J-beta primer mix, a second PCR proceeded for roughly 7 to 12 cycles. Each CDR3 protein is one row after TCRdb ran MiXCR on the 5' RACE reads. The sample has approximately 780,000 distinct CDR3 sequences, roughly 26% seen once. The same sample was also studied in work on T cells of mothers and their children.

The source material was blood. All receptors derive from a boy between 10 and 17 years old in good health.

The chain combines TRBV4-2 with TRBJ1-1, with 7 bases lining up with TRBD1. Germline CDR1 reads LGHNA; CDR2 reads YNFKEQ. J lost 4 bases, V lost 4 bases, and 9 bases had no gene match. This CDR3 is 15 amino acids long. The CDR3 nucleotides are TGTGCCAGCAGCCGAACAGGGGCGGTAGGCACTGAAGCTTTCTTT. Its protein product is CASSRTGAVGTEAFF.

The rearrangement links TRBV4-1 to TRBJ1-1, with 7 positions matching TRBD1. CDR1 and CDR2 (germline): MGHRA, YSYEKL. The CDR3 has 13 residues. The trim removed 4 bases at V and 6 bases at J, leaving 5 bases unmatched. CDR3 nucleotides: TGCGCCAGCAGCCTCCAGGGGGGCCCTGAAGCTTTCTTT. This codes for CASSLQGGPEAFF.

This clonotype has only one observation. The chain is built from TRBV9 and TRBJ2-3, with 7 bases that match TRBD1. Germline CDR1 SGDLS, CDR2 YYNGEE. After removal of 5 bases from V and 1 base from J, the junction contained 7 bases not matched to a gene. The CDR3 sequence is 15 residues long. DNA for the CDR3: TGTGCCAGCAGGGCCGACAGGGTTGGCACAGATACGCAGTATTTT. Translation: CASRADRVGTDTQYF.

This chain uses TRBV18 with TRBJ1-2; 10 bases align to TRBD1. The CDR3 covers 13 residues. V trimming: 2 bases; J trimming: 7 bases; junction bases outside the gene matches: 1. Germline CDR1 and CDR2: KGHSH and LQKENI. The CDR3 reads CASSPDRGLGYTF. The CDR3 nucleotides read TGTGCCAGCTCACCAGACAGGGGGCTTGGCTACACCTTC.

A few counts support this clonotype. The chain uses TRBV2 and TRBJ1-4; D gene ambiguous. Trimming cost V 1 base and J 0 bases, with 12 bases left between them. CDR1 SNHLY and CDR2 FYNNEI come from the germline V gene. The CDR3 runs 17 residues. The DNA for the CDR3 is TGTGCCAGCAGTGAAGGACCCTTTTTTGCAACTAATGAAAAACTGTTTTTT. Its protein product is CASSEGPFFATNEKLFF.

This chain uses TRBV4-1 with TRBJ2-1; the D call may be TRBD1 or TRBD2 (5 bases each). The ends were cut back, 0 bases at V and 5 bases at J, with 17 bases in the middle. CDR1 is MGHRA and CDR2 is YSYEKL in the germline V gene. This CDR3 has 17 amino acids. This CDR3 reads CASSQDSTSGRNNEQFF. Written as DNA, the CDR3 is TGCGCCAGCAGCCAAGATTCGACTTCGGGGCGGAACAATGAGCAGTTCTTC.

The V call is TRBV20-1, the J call TRBJ1-3; tentatively, D is TRBD1 (5 bases). Looked up from germline, CDR1 is DFQATT and CDR2 is SNEGSKA (reference sequence). The CDR3 runs to 13 residues. Trimming left V 3 bases short and J 3 bases short, with 9 bases between. CDR3 amino acids: CSASSGIGNTIYF. The CDR3 DNA follows: TGCAGTGCTAGTTCAGGGATTGGAAACACCATATATTTT.

This clonotype was observed a handful of times. The chain carries TRBV5-1 and TRBJ2-1; D is possibly TRBD2 (6 bases). Germline V lookup: CDR1 SGHRS, CDR2 YFSETQ. The CDR3 spans 16 residues. The V gene lost 1 base and the J gene lost 3 bases, with 14 bases spanning the gap. CDR3 DNA: TGCGCCAGCAGCTTGCGACAGCCGGGGGTCTACAATGAGCAGTTCTTC. Encoded protein: CASSLRQPGVYNEQFF.

The table lists this clonotype with a few counts. This chain connects TRBV15 to TRBJ1-4, with D perhaps matching TRBD1 (5 bases). Per the germline V gene, CDR1 is LNHNV and CDR2 is YYDKDF (reference sequence). The CDR3 consists of 17 residues. Trimming removed 0 bases at V and 4 bases at J, with 15 bases between. As DNA, the CDR3 is TGTGCCACCAGCAGAGATGCCTCTTGGGGGGGTAATGAAAAACTGTTTTTT. Translated: CATSRDASWGGNEKLFF.

This clonotype showed up just a few times. The chain uses TRBV5-5 and TRBJ1-1; a weak D match, TRBD1 (5 bases). The germline V gene has CDR1 SGHKS and CDR2 YYEKEE (reference sequence). The CDR3 spans 15 residues. With 0 bases removed from V and 4 bases from J, the gap between germline ends came to 13 bases. CDR3 DNA sequence: TGTGCCAGCAGCTTGGGTAGGCAGGGTGGCACTGAAGCTTTCTTT. Residues: CASSLGRQGGTEAFF.

The chain carries TRBV4-2 and TRBJ1-1; D is ambiguous. The V gene lost 0 bases and the J gene lost 7 bases, with 6 bases spanning the gap. This CDR3 is built from 12 residues. Germline CDR1 LGHNA, CDR2 YNFKEQ. CDR3 bases: TGTGCCAGCAGCCAAGAGAGTGGTGAAGCTTTCTTT. This translates into CASSQESGEAFF.

The CDR3 DNA reads as TGTGCCGCAGTCAGGGACAGGGTCTCTGGAAACACCATATATTTT. Protein sequence: CAAVRDRVSGNTIYF. J is TRBJ1-3 and V is TRBV10-3; 9 positions agree with TRBD1. CDR3 size: 15 residues. Germline V gives CDR1 ENHRY, CDR2 SYGVKD. Trimming cost V 11 bases and J 0 bases; bases outside gene matches: 8.

The chain combines TRBV6-5 with TRBJ2-5, with D uncertain. Germline CDR1 reads MNHEY; CDR2 reads SVGAGI. Between the trimmed V and J ends, which lost 6 bases and 3 bases, there was a span of 11 bases. CDR3 length equals 13 residues. The DNA of the CDR3 is TGTGCCAGCAGCGACGACTTAAAAGAGACCCAGTACTTC. Translation: CASSDDLKETQYF.

This clonotype was seen once. CDR3 residues: CASRPRMGGPEAFF. CDR3 DNA: TGTGCCAGCAGACCTAGAATGGGAGGTCCTGAAGCTTTCTTT. The chain joins TRBV7-6 to TRBJ1-1; D gene unclear. This CDR3 is built from 14 residues. Germline V lookup: CDR1 SGHVS, CDR2 FNYEAQ. The V end was cut by 6 bases, the J end by 6 bases, with 17 bases between. Combining the CDR3 with reference TRBV7-6 and TRBJ1-1 gives the whole variable domain GAGVSQSPRYKVTKRGQDVALRCDPISGHVSLYWYRQALGQGPEFLTYFNYEAQQDKSGLPNDRFSAERPEGSISTLTIQRTEQRDSAMYRCASRPRMGGPEAFFGQGTRLTVV.

The rearrangement links TRBV9 to TRBJ2-5, with D possibly called TRBD1 or TRBD2 (5 bases each). CDR3 length equals 15 residues. CDR1 is SGDLS, CDR2 YYNGEE, per germline. The germline V and J ends were trimmed by 0 bases and 5 bases, with 14 bases remaining between them. The CDR3 DNA reads TGTGCCAGCAGCGTAGGGGTAGGGGACCGGGAGACCCAGTACTTC. Translation: CASSVGVGDRETQYF.

In its sample, this clonotype was seen a few times. V gene TRBV29-1 combines with J gene TRBJ1-5; D unclear. The CDR3 totals 13 residues. Germline V gene data show CDR1 as SQVTM and CDR2 as ANQGSEA. V gave up 4 bases and J gave up 3 bases, with 10 bases separating them. CDR3: CSVAEAPNQPQHF. CDR3 sequence (DNA): TGCAGCGTTGCTGAAGCCCCCAATCAGCCCCAGCATTTT.

V usage is TRBV3-1 and J usage is TRBJ2-7; the match to TRBD2 covers 8 bases. Germline values: CDR1 LGHDT, CDR2 YNNKEL (reference sequence). V dropped 4 bases and J dropped 0; count of bases not matched to a gene: 14. The CDR3 consists of 18 residues. The chain's CDR3 is CASSPGLSGGLSSYEQYF. In DNA form, the CDR3 reads TGTGCCAGCAGCCCCGGACTGAGCGGGGGATTGTCCTCCTACGAGCAGTACTTC.

The chain carries TRBV2 and TRBJ2-3; either TRBD1 or TRBD2 may supply D (5 bases each). The CDR3 runs 12 residues. Germline CDR1 and CDR2: SNHLY and FYNNEI. With 3 bases removed from V and 5 bases from J, the gap between germline ends came to 6 bases. CDR3 in DNA: TGTGCCAGCAGTGATGGGGGAGATACGCAGTATTTT. As protein: CASSDGGDTQYF.

The chain couples TRBV5-1 to TRBJ2-5; 8 bases match TRBD1. Germline assignment: CDR1 SGHRS and CDR2 YFSETQ. The CDR3 contains 16 residues. J gave up 5 bases and V 3 bases, and 12 bases lay outside the gene matches. CDR3 region: CASSSKGQGAWETQYF. The CDR3 DNA reads TGCGCCAGCAGCTCCAAGGGGCAGGGGGCTTGGGAGACCCAGTACTTC.

The CDR3 reads CASSPGQVGNQPQHF. The CDR3 region has the DNA TGTGCCAGCAGTCCAGGACAGGTCGGCAATCAGCCCCAGCATTTT. The chain combines TRBV12-3 or TRBV12-4 with TRBJ1-5, with 7 bases that match TRBD1. J was trimmed by 2 bases and V by 5 bases; bases with no gene match: 6. The CDR3 consists of 15 residues.

This clonotype was counted a few times. The gene calls are TRBV9 and TRBJ1-6; D uncertain. CDR3 length: 13 amino acids. Germline assignment: CDR1 SGDLS and CDR2 YYNGEE. V was clipped by 3 bases and J by 6 bases, with 7 bases between them. CDR3 loop: CASSAIGNSPLHF. DNA for the CDR3: TGTGCCAGCAGCGCGATCGGTAATTCACCCCTCCACTTT.

The gene calls are TRBV10-3 and TRBJ2-1; D is uncertain. There are 11 residues in the CDR3. The V gene's germline CDR1 is ENHRY and CDR2 SYGVKD. The V gene lost 6 bases and the J gene lost 4 bases, with 4 bases spanning the gap. The CDR3 bases are TGTGCCATCAGCAATTACAATGAGCAGTTCTTC. Translated, it gives CAISNYNEQFF.

This clonotype showed up just a few times. This rearrangement joins TRBV7-2 to TRBJ2-5; tentatively, D is TRBD1 (6 bases). The J call is in doubt because the DNA end fits TRBJ2-7 better. This CDR3 is built from 15 residues. The germline CDR1 and CDR2 sequences are SGHTA and FQGNSA. The CDR3 nucleotides read TGTGCCAGCAGCCAAGGGCGGACCAGGGGAAACGAGCAGTACTTC. Translated: CASSQGRTRGNEQYF.

V usage is TRBV12-5 and J usage is TRBJ1-5; D gene ambiguous. Germline lookup yields CDR1 LGHNT and CDR2 FRNRAP. V was shortened by 7 bases and J by 5 bases, with 15 bases between the two germline ends. The CDR3 is 14 amino acids. The CDR3 DNA sequence: TGTGCTAGTGCCAAGGGCCAAATACATCAGCCCCAGCATTTT. Its translation is CASAKGQIHQPQHF.

The chain is built from TRBV11-2 and TRBJ2-1; D possibly corresponds to TRBD2 (6 bases). This CDR3 comprises 16 residues. With 5 bases removed from V and 0 bases from J, the gap between germline ends came to 14 bases. Germline values: CDR1 SGHAT, CDR2 FQNNGV. The CDR3 DNA follows: TGTGCCAGCAGCCCACTTAGCGGAAACTCCTACAATGAGCAGTTCTTC. It translates to CASSPLSGNSYNEQFF.

This clonotype has more than one count but fewer than ten. This chain links TRBV6-5 with TRBJ1-4; D perhaps matches TRBD1 (5 bases). Trimming stripped 4 bases from V and 8 bases from J, with 11 bases between. The CDR3 runs 13 residues. Germline CDR1 is MNHEY and CDR2 is SVGAGI. The chain's CDR3 is CASSFQGPEKLFF. The CDR3 DNA sequence: TGTGCCAGCAGTTTCCAGGGTCCGGAAAAACTGTTTTTT.

This clonotype was observed a handful of times. The chain employs TRBV2 and TRBJ1-2; 9 bases line up with TRBD1. J was trimmed by 7 bases and V by 4 bases; bases with no gene match: 4. CDR1 is SNHLY and CDR2 is FYNNEI in the germline V gene. This CDR3 contains 13 residues. This chain's CDR3 is CASSAETGGGYTF. CDR3 nucleotide sequence: TGTGCCAGCAGTGCGGAGACAGGGGGTGGCTACACCTTC.

Regarding this clonotype: The CDR3 ends on some other residue instead of the conserved phenylalanine or tryptophan, so this is likely a read error. The DNA is left out, because the CDR3 cannot be placed on it with certainty; the CDR3 is given as TCRdb lists it. V usage is TRBV21-1 and J usage is TRBJ1-1. TRBV21-1 is a pseudogene segment. The CDR3 spans 15 residues, counting both ends. The CDR3 loop is CASSKLTDHGGEAFL.

This clonotype was counted at least ten times. The chain links TRBV7-2 to TRBJ1-4; a weak D match, TRBD1 (5 bases). Deletions cut 3 bases from V and 4 bases from J, with 9 bases between. This CDR3 is 14 amino acids long. The V gene's germline CDR1 is SGHTA and CDR2 FQGNSA. The CDR3 DNA is TGTGCCAGCAGCTTCCGGGGGGGTAATGAAAAACTGTTTTTT. Encoded protein: CASSFRGGNEKLFF. Full variable domain (rest looked up from reference TRBV7-2 and TRBJ1-4): GAGVSQSPSNKVTEKGKDVELRCDPISGHTALYWYRQSLGQGLEFLIYFQGNSAPDKSGLPSDRFSAERTGGSVSTLTIQRTQQEDSAVYLCASSFRGGNEKLFFGSGTQLSVL.

The chain couples TRBV2 to TRBJ2-5; no definite D call. Trimming took 6 bases from V and 4 from J, leaving 21 bases between them. The CDR3 has 16 residues. Germline lookup yields CDR1 SNHLY and CDR2 FYNNEI. CDR3 loop: CASSEPNWKEGETQYF. Written as DNA, the CDR3 is TGTGCCAGCAGCGAACCCAACTGGAAGGAAGGAGAGACCCAGTACTTC. Combining the CDR3 with reference TRBV2 and TRBJ2-5 gives the whole variable domain EPEVTQTPSHQVTQMGQEVILRCVPISNHLYFYWYRQILGQKVEFLVSFYNNEISEKSEIFDDQFSVERPDGSNFTLKIRSTKLEDSAMYFCASSEPNWKEGETQYFGPGTRLLVL.